The clone carrying this T cell receptor (beta chain) was seen ten or more times. Its specificity is not known. Molecular-barcoded quantitative 5'-RACE produced these TCR beta libraries. One entry per CDR3 protein results from TCRdb running MiXCR on the 5' RACE reads. The repertoire holds under 950,000 distinct CDR3 sequences, 19% seen once, with about 19% in the top ten. The record originates from a study of CD8 T cells in ankylosing spondylitis. Study-level points and caveats: Earlier authors reported some of these motif variants in reactive arthritis synovial fluid and blood. Significant enrichment of disease-linked clones was reported in matched ankylosing spondylitis synovial fluid. Peripheral blood held disease-linked clones only at relatively low frequency, and these were CD8+. A TCR beta motif of several highly homologous variants appeared characteristic of ankylosing spondylitis blood.

The CDR3 spans 13 residues. V dropped 2 bases and J dropped 4 bases, with 6 bases sitting between them. Per the germline V gene, CDR1 is ENHRY and CDR2 is SYGVKD. The receptor was isolated from a male donor with ankylosing spondylitis. Sequencing was performed on blood, either unsorted or a sorted T cell fraction (not recorded which). This chain uses TRBV10-3 with TRBJ2-1; D unresolved. The CDR3 region is CAISETAYNEQFF. CDR3 DNA sequence: TGTGCCATCAGTGAGACAGCGTACAATGAGCAGTTCTTC.